The sequence of this TCR beta chain was determined in a study of blood T cell repertoires in COVID-19. This CDR3 has 15 residues. The ends lost 4 bases at V and 10 bases at J; junction bases unmatched: 12. Germline lookup yields CDR1 MRHNA and CDR2 SNTAGT. Original processing methods: Reference gene primer amplification gave estimated nucleated cell counts. This table comes from immunoSEQ multiplex PCR, and its TCRdb copy is limited to in-frame clones, with some not included. From that table come the V and J calls and clone size; the DNA was used to work out D and trimming. Among more than 150,000 clones, roughly nine tenths were seen once, and the ten largest hold about 20%.

The sequencing input was peripheral blood. The chain is built from TRBV6-4 and TRBJ2-1, with 8 bases matching TRBD1. This clonotype was sampled from a man aged 70 or older with active or convalescent COVID-19. The CDR3 here is CASSASGGPLGEQFF. CDR3 sequence (DNA): TGTGCCAGCAGTGCGTCAGGGGGCCCTTTGGGGGAGCAGTTCTTC.